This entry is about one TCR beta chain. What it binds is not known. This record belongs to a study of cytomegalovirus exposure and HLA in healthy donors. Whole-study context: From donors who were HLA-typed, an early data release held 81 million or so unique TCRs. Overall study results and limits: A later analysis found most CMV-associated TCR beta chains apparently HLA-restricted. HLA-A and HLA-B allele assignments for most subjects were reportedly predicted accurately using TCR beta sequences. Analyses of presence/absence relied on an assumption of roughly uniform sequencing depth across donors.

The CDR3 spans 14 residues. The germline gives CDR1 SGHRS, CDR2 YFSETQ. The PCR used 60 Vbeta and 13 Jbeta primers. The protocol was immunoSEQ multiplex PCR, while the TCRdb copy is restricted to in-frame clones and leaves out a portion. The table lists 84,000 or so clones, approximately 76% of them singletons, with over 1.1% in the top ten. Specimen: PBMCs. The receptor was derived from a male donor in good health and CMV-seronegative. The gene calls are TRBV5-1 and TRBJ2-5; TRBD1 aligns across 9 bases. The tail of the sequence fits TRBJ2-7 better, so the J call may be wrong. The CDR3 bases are TGCGCCAGCAGCTTGGGACAGGGGGGGGGCGAGCAGTACTTC. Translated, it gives CASSLGQGGGEQYF.